These 7 T cell receptor beta chains came from one sample sequenced in a study of blood T cell repertoires in COVID-19 (dated by TCRdb to about 2020). The method behind the library was the immunoSEQ multiplex PCR assay. TCRdb re-hosts the immuneACCESS table, in-frame sequences only. Its copies lack some clones; in the studies checked, an unresolved V gene accounts for under half of them, and the cause for the rest is not known. The sample table lists about 150,000 clones, 82% of them with a count of one. The ten most abundant clones make up 12% to 15% of the sample. Sequencing was performed on peripheral blood. These TCRs come from a human donor with acute or convalescent COVID-19. The donor label of this sample is uncertain.

The V gene is TRBV7-9, the J gene TRBJ1-1; 7 nucleotides line up with TRBD1. The length of the CDR3 is 15 residues. Per germline, CDR1 SEHNR and CDR2 FQNEAQ (reference sequence). V lost 7 bases to trimming and J lost 0 bases; unmatched junction nucleotides: 8. Written as DNA, the CDR3 is TGTGCCAGCATCCTACAGGGGCTTATGAACACTGAAGCTTTCTTT. This encodes CASILQGLMNTEAFF.

The table lists this clone with a count of one. This chain links TRBV14 with TRBJ2-7; D is ambiguous. The ends were cut back, 8 bases at V and 3 bases at J, with 11 bases in the middle. The CDR3 contains 12 residues. The germline V gene has CDR1 SGHDN and CDR2 FVKESK. As DNA, the CDR3 is TGTGCCAGCGGTTCAGATTACTACGAGCAGTACTTC. This translates into CASGSDYYEQYF. The variable domain in full, with the rest retrieved from reference TRBV14 and TRBJ2-7, is EAGVTQFPSHSVIEKGQTVTLRCDPISGHDNLYWYRRVMGKEIKFLLHFVKESKQDESGMPNNRFLAERTGGTYSTLKVQPAELEDSGVYFCASGSDYYEQYFGPGTRLTVT.

This chain joins TRBV6-5 and TRBJ1-3; unclear D gene. Germline lookup yields CDR1 MNHEY and CDR2 SVGAGI. V lost 0 bases, J lost 3 bases, and 9 bases lay in between. The CDR3 totals 15 residues. The CDR3 spells CASSYSIRGGNTIYF. The CDR3 nucleotides read TGTGCCAGCAGTTACTCGATACGGGGTGGAAACACCATATATTTT.

The chain combines TRBV24-1 with TRBJ2-3, with D tentatively TRBD1 (8 bases). Trimming shortened V by 7 bases and J by 3 bases, and 19 bases separated the two germline ends. Per germline, CDR1 KGHDR and CDR2 SFDVKD. This CDR3 is built from 16 residues. In DNA, the CDR3 is TGTGCCACCAGCCGGGGTGGACAGGGAGGGACAGATACGCAGTATTTT. It specifies CATSRGGQGGTDTQYF.

This clone was counted a few times. V usage is TRBV30 and J usage is TRBJ1-1; tentative D call: TRBD1 (5 bases). V was trimmed by 0 bases and J by 6 bases, leaving 11 bases between them. The CDR3 covers 13 residues. Per germline, CDR1 GTSNPN and CDR2 SVGIG (reference sequence). The CDR3 DNA reads TGTGCCTGGAGTGTAGCAGGGCTCCCTGAAGCTTTCTTT. This sequence encodes CAWSVAGLPEAFF.

This clone was seen only a few times. V is TRBV6-5 and J is TRBJ1-2; D may be TRBD1 (5 bases). Deletions cut 1 base from V and 4 bases from J, with 13 bases between. Germline values: CDR1 MNHEY, CDR2 SVGAGI. The CDR3 runs to 15 residues. DNA of the CDR3: TGTGCCAGCAGTTACTTCCGTGACAGCTCCTATGGCTACACCTTC. As protein: CASSYFRDSSYGYTF.

CDR3 loop: CASSLKLGGGSYEQYF. The CDR3 DNA sequence: TGTGCCAGCAGCCTCAAGTTGGGAGGGGGGTCCTACGAGCAGTACTTC. The V call is TRBV3-1 (or the pseudogene TRBV3-2), the J call TRBJ2-7, with D perhaps TRBD2 (7 bases). The ends were cut back, 4 bases at V and 1 base at J, with 17 bases in the middle. This CDR3 is 16 amino acids long. CDR1 is LGHDT and CDR2 is YNNKEL in the germline V gene (reference sequence).